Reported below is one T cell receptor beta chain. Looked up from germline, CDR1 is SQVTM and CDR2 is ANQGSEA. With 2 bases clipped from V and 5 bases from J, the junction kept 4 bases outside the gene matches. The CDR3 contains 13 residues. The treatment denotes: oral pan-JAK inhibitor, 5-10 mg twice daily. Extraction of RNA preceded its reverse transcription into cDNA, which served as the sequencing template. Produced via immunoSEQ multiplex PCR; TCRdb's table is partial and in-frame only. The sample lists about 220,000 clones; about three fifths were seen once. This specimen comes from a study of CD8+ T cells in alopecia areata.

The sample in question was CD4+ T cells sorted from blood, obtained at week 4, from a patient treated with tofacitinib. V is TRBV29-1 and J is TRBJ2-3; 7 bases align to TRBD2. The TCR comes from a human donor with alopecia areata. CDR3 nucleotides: TGCAGCGTTGAACCTAGCGGCGTAGATACGCAGTATTTT. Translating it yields CSVEPSGVDTQYF.